This T cell receptor beta chain appears in the sequencing data of a study of cytomegalovirus exposure and HLA in healthy donors. This clone was found a few times. The germline V gene has CDR1 SGHAT and CDR2 FQNNGV. V gave up 0 bases and J gave up 2 bases; unmatched junction bases: 6. The CDR3 is 17 residues long. The PCR was carried out with 60 Vbeta primers and 13 Jbeta primers. This table comes from immunoSEQ multiplex PCR, and its TCRdb copy is limited to in-frame clones, with some not included. The table lists 150,000 to 180,000 clones, about three quarters of them singletons. The chain carries TRBV11-2 and TRBJ2-7, with 11 bases that match TRBD2. Source material: PBMCs. This TCR derives from a woman aged 40 to 55 in good health and CMV-seronegative. CDR3 nucleotides: TGTGCCAGCAGCTTAGACACTAGCGGGAGCGGCACCTACGAGCAGTACTTC. This codes for CASSLDTSGSGTYEQYF.